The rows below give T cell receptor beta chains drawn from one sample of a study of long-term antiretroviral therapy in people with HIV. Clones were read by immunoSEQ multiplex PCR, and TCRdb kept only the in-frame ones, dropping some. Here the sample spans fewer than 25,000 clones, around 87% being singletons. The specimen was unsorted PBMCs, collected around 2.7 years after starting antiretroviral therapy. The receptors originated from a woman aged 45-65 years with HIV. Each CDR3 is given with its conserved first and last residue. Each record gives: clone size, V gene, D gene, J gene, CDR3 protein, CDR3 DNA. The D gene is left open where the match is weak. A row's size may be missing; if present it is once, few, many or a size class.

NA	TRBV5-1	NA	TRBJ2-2	CASSLLSSNTGELFF	TGCGCCAGCAGCTTGTTGAGTTCCAACACCGGGGAGCTGTTTTTT
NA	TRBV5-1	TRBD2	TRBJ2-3	CASRLAVSTDTQYF	TGCGCCAGCAGACTAGCGGTTAGCACAGATACGCAGTATTTT
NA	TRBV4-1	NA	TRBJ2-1	CASSPSARTYNEQFF	TGCGCCAGCAGCCCTTCGGCGAGGACCTACAATGAGCAGTTCTTC
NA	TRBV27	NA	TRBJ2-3	CASSLVSGRNTQYF	TGTGCCAGCAGTTTAGTTTCTGGGAGAAATACGCAGTATTTT
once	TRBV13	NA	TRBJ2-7	CASSPRDKNYEQYF	TGTGCCAGCAGCCCCCGGGACAAGAACTACGAGCAGTACTTC
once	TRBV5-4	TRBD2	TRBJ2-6	CASSGSGASSGANVLTF	TGTGCCAGCAGCGGTAGCGGGGCGAGCTCTGGGGCCAACGTCCTGACTTTC
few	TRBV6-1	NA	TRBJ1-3	CASGTGNTIYF	TGTGCCAGCGGGACTGGAAACACCATATATTTT
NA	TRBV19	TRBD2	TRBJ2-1	CASSIVLAENYNEQFF	TGTGCCAGTAGTATTGTCCTAGCGGAAAATTACAATGAGCAGTTCTTC
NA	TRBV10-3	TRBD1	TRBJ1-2	CAISGSRDRRSNTNYGYTF	TGTGCCATCAGTGGCTCCCGGGACAGACGAAGTAACACTAACTATGGCTACACCTTC
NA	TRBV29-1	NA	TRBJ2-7	CSVEEGVGGGYDSYEQYF	TGCAGCGTTGAAGAAGGGGTTGGGGGAGGCTACGACTCCTACGAGCAGTACTTC
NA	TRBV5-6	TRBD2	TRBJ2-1	CASSFRTSGTKYNEQFF	TGTGCCAGCAGCTTCCGGACTAGCGGGACCAAATACAATGAGCAGTTCTTC
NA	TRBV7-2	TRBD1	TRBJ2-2	CASSLDGDRELFF	TGTGCCAGCAGCTTAGATGGGGACAGAGAGCTGTTTTTT
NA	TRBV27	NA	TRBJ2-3	CASSKGGLADTQYF	TGTGCCAGCAGCAAGGGGGGGCTGGCAGATACGCAGTATTTT